This is a list of T cell receptor beta chains from one sample in a study of blood T cell repertoires in COVID-19. Libraries were prepared by immunoSEQ multiplex PCR; TCRdb keeps only in-frame clonotypes and omits some of them. The sample carries around 250,000 clones, 86% recorded once. Source material: PBMCs or T cells enriched from blood (not recorded which). The receptor set was obtained from a man aged 18 to 29 who had recovered from COVID-19. Each CDR3 is given with its conserved first and last residue. The order of the fields is J gene, D gene, V gene, CDR3 protein. D genes are given only for firm matches.

j_gene: TRBJ2-7
d_gene: NA
v_gene: TRBV7-9
CDR3aa: CASSDQGYEQYF

j_gene: TRBJ2-7
d_gene: NA
v_gene: TRBV2
CDR3aa: CASRGGTYEQYF

j_gene: TRBJ2-2
d_gene: TRBD1
v_gene: TRBV5-4
CDR3aa: CASSPMEGQGVTGELFF

j_gene: TRBJ2-1
d_gene: TRBD2
v_gene: TRBV5-5
CDR3aa: CASSNSGSSYNEQFF

j_gene: TRBJ1-4
d_gene: NA
v_gene: TRBV27
CDR3aa: CASTFAVKLFF

j_gene: TRBJ2-5
d_gene: TRBD2
v_gene: TRBV6-1
CDR3aa: CASSGRTSEGRETQYF

j_gene: TRBJ2-7
d_gene: NA
v_gene: TRBV7-9
CDR3aa: CASSARGTSGPYEQYF

j_gene: TRBJ1-1
d_gene: NA
v_gene: TRBV29-1
CDR3aa: CSASRRESTEAFF

j_gene: TRBJ1-5
d_gene: NA
v_gene: TRBV6-6
CDR3aa: CASSYPGGGGNQPQHF

j_gene: TRBJ2-3
d_gene: TRBD2
v_gene: TRBV6-1
CDR3aa: CASSVGSGAPSTDTQYF

j_gene: TRBJ2-1
d_gene: NA
v_gene: TRBV10-1
CDR3aa: CASSESVTGYEQFF

j_gene: TRBJ2-5
d_gene: TRBD2
v_gene: TRBV5-1
CDR3aa: CASSIGLAGAQETQYF

j_gene: TRBJ1-2
d_gene: TRBD1
v_gene: TRBV2
CDR3aa: CASSEFLTGRNGYTF

j_gene: TRBJ2-2
d_gene: NA
v_gene: TRBV7-6
CDR3aa: CASSLISGELFF

j_gene: TRBJ1-2
d_gene: TRBD1
v_gene: TRBV2
CDR3aa: CASTVLGQMSTWGGYTF

j_gene: TRBJ2-1
d_gene: NA
v_gene: TRBV19
CDR3aa: CASRGALDEQFF

j_gene: TRBJ2-2
d_gene: TRBD1
v_gene: TRBV4-1
CDR3aa: CASSQSGQGPNTGELFF

j_gene: TRBJ1-3
d_gene: NA
v_gene: TRBV30
CDR3aa: CAWNQGSGNTIYF

j_gene: TRBJ2-3
d_gene: NA
v_gene: TRBV24-1
CDR3aa: CATSPGGWGTDTQYF

j_gene: TRBJ1-5
d_gene: NA
v_gene: TRBV28
CDR3aa: CASSSREGGASNQPQHF

j_gene: TRBJ2-1
d_gene: TRBD2
v_gene: TRBV5-1
CDR3aa: CASSLVAGVDNEQFF

j_gene: TRBJ1-2
d_gene: TRBD1
v_gene: TRBV27
CDR3aa: CASSPRDSSYGYTF

j_gene: TRBJ2-5
d_gene: NA
v_gene: TRBV2
CDR3aa: CASRGGQWETQYF

j_gene: TRBJ1-2
d_gene: TRBD1
v_gene: TRBV27
CDR3aa: CASSSVDRDGYTF

j_gene: TRBJ2-2
d_gene: TRBD2
v_gene: TRBV5-1
CDR3aa: CASSSQLAGTGELFF

j_gene: TRBJ2-7
d_gene: TRBD1
v_gene: TRBV5-1
CDR3aa: CASSSTGTGGHEQYF

j_gene: TRBJ2-7
d_gene: TRBD1
v_gene: TRBV15
CDR3aa: CATSRGTGNEQYF

j_gene: TRBJ1-2
d_gene: TRBD1
v_gene: TRBV28
CDR3aa: CASSLGTDGYTF

j_gene: TRBJ2-2
d_gene: TRBD2
v_gene: TRBV5-1
CDR3aa: CASSLDRTSGEANTGELFF

j_gene: TRBJ1-6
d_gene: NA
v_gene: TRBV10-3
CDR3aa: CAISESGPNSPLHF

j_gene: TRBJ2-3
d_gene: NA
v_gene: TRBV3-1/TRBV3-2
CDR3aa: CASSQVGAGDTQYF

j_gene: TRBJ2-4
d_gene: TRBD2
v_gene: TRBV6-5
CDR3aa: CASSRRGGNNIQYF

j_gene: TRBJ2-7
d_gene: TRBD1
v_gene: TRBV9
CDR3aa: CASSSSGTAYEQYF

j_gene: TRBJ1-1
d_gene: NA
v_gene: TRBV3-1/TRBV3-2
CDR3aa: CASSLGGHDTEAFF

j_gene: TRBJ2-7
d_gene: NA
v_gene: TRBV18
CDR3aa: CASSPSTGISYEQYF

j_gene: TRBJ2-2
d_gene: NA
v_gene: TRBV19
CDR3aa: CASSTLGLGVPGELFF

j_gene: TRBJ2-2
d_gene: NA
v_gene: TRBV24-1
CDR3aa: CATSDPRLGNTGELFF

j_gene: TRBJ2-5
d_gene: TRBD2
v_gene: TRBV19
CDR3aa: CASSLAGISGTQYF

j_gene: TRBJ2-7
d_gene: NA
v_gene: TRBV29-1
CDR3aa: CSAGTGEQYF

j_gene: TRBJ2-2
d_gene: NA
v_gene: TRBV3-1/TRBV3-2
CDR3aa: CASSQDQGELFF

j_gene: TRBJ1-2
d_gene: NA
v_gene: TRBV5-4
CDR3aa: CASSLQANYGYTF

j_gene: TRBJ1-5
d_gene: TRBD1
v_gene: TRBV2
CDR3aa: CASSGTGNQPQHF

j_gene: TRBJ2-3
d_gene: TRBD2
v_gene: TRBV7-9
CDR3aa: CASSEGTSRADTQYF

j_gene: TRBJ1-1
d_gene: TRBD1
v_gene: TRBV6-1
CDR3aa: CASSARTGHMNTEAFF

j_gene: TRBJ1-1
d_gene: TRBD1
v_gene: TRBV5-4
CDR3aa: CASNDRATEAFF

j_gene: TRBJ2-7
d_gene: NA
v_gene: TRBV7-9
CDR3aa: CASSRNRDYEQYF

j_gene: TRBJ2-5
d_gene: TRBD2
v_gene: TRBV18
CDR3aa: CASSPWGLAGVETQYF

j_gene: TRBJ1-1
d_gene: NA
v_gene: TRBV19
CDR3aa: CASSRTTGFRGQAFF

j_gene: TRBJ1-1
d_gene: TRBD1
v_gene: TRBV5-1
CDR3aa: CASSTGQAYESTEAFF

j_gene: TRBJ2-3
d_gene: TRBD2
v_gene: TRBV7-3
CDR3aa: CASSSVAGGATDTQYF

j_gene: TRBJ1-6
d_gene: TRBD1
v_gene: TRBV6-6
CDR3aa: CASSRHTSRTGNSPLHF